One sample yielded the 27 T cell receptor beta chains listed below, sequenced in a study of CD8+ T cells in alopecia areata. Treatment here: oral pan-JAK inhibitor, 5-10 mg twice daily. As the sequencing template, cDNA was produced by extracting RNA and reverse transcribing it. Method: immunoSEQ multiplex PCR; TCRdb's copy keeps in-frame clones and lacks some. Among approximately 65,000 clones listed, under 60% were seen once. The sequencing used CD8+ T cells sorted from blood, collected around week 36, from a patient treated with tofacitinib. These receptors all come from a human donor with alopecia areata.

V and J are TRBV29-1 and TRBJ2-2; D remains unclear. Germline-derived CDR1 and CDR2 are SQVTM and ANQGSEA. Trimming stripped 5 bases from V and 1 base from J, with 8 bases between. The length of the CDR3 is 13 residues. The CDR3 region has the DNA TGCAGCGTTCTTGAGGAGAACACCGGGGAGCTGTTTTTT. It encodes CSVLEENTGELFF.

The chain uses TRBV5-1 and TRBJ2-7; D could derive from TRBD1 or TRBD2 (5 bases each). The CDR3 has 14 residues. The V gene's germline CDR1 is SGHRS and CDR2 YFSETQ. V dropped 4 bases and J dropped 2 bases, with 13 bases sitting between them. This chain's CDR3 is CASSPSGTAYEQYF. As DNA, the CDR3 is TGCGCCAGCAGCCCCTCCGGGACGGCCTACGAGCAGTACTTC. The whole variable domain, remainder taken from reference TRBV5-1 and TRBJ2-7, is KAGVTQTPRYLIKTRGQQVTLSCSPISGHRSVSWYQQTPGQGLQFLFEYFSETQRNKGNFPGRFSGRQFSNSRSEMNVSTLELGDSALYLCASSPSGTAYEQYFGPGTRLTVT.

This clone has only a few counts. The chain has TRBV28 and TRBJ1-2; D uncertain. The CDR3 consists of 13 residues. Per germline, CDR1 MDHEN and CDR2 SYDVKM. V lost 6 bases and J 6 bases, leaving 14 bases between the germline ends. In DNA form, the CDR3 reads TGTGCCAGCAGCCTAGTTCAATCGGATGGCTACACCTTC. Encoded protein: CASSLVQSDGYTF.

This clone appeared a few times. The rearrangement joins TRBV29-1 to TRBJ1-1, with 8 nucleotides matching TRBD1. CDR3 length: 13 amino acids. J lost 4 bases, V lost 7 bases, and 8 bases had no gene match. Germline V gene data show CDR1 as SQVTM and CDR2 as ANQGSEA. This CDR3 is CSAMTGVATEAFF. The CDR3 coding sequence is TGCAGCGCGATGACAGGGGTTGCCACTGAAGCTTTCTTT.

The chain is built from TRBV4-1 and TRBJ2-7; the match to TRBD2 covers 7 bases. Germline CDR1 MGHRA, CDR2 YSYEKL. The CDR3 has 16 amino acids. V lost 4 bases, J lost 3 bases, and 12 bases stayed unmatched. This chain's CDR3 is CASSPFWGREGYEQYF. CDR3 nucleotide sequence: TGCGCCAGCAGCCCTTTTTGGGGGAGGGAGGGCTACGAGCAGTACTTC.

In this sample, this clone turned up a few times. This rearrangement joins TRBV29-1 to TRBJ2-1; 12 bases fit TRBD2. CDR3 size: 16 residues. Germline V gene data show CDR1 as SQVTM and CDR2 as ANQGSEA. With 6 bases clipped from V and 4 bases from J, the junction kept 10 bases outside the gene matches. The CDR3 nucleotides read TGCAGCGTACGGGGACATCTAGCGGGAGGGTACAATGAGCAGTTCTTC. This codes for CSVRGHLAGGYNEQFF.

This clone turned up a few times. The chain joins TRBV5-6 to TRBJ2-1; TRBD1 might be the D (6 bases). The germline gives CDR1 SGHDT, CDR2 YYEEEE. The CDR3 spans 12 residues. Trimming pared 3 bases from V and 7 bases from J, leaving 8 bases between. This chain's CDR3 is CASSSGVNEQFF. CDR3 DNA sequence: TGTGCCAGCAGCTCAGGGGTAAATGAGCAGTTCTTC.

This chain links TRBV6-5 with TRBJ2-2; D is perhaps TRBD1 (5 bases). Germline V lookup: CDR1 MNHEY, CDR2 SVGAGI. Trimming pared 2 bases from V and 2 bases from J, leaving 12 bases between. CDR3 size: 16 residues. The CDR3 is CASSYPAGLNTGELFF. The DNA for the CDR3 is TGTGCCAGCAGTTACCCGGCAGGGCTAAACACCGGGGAGCTGTTTTTT.

The chain combines TRBV27 with TRBJ2-7; no definite D call. CDR1 and CDR2 (germline): MNHEY, SMNVEV (reference sequence). Trimming left V 4 bases short and J 1 base short, with 5 bases between. The CDR3 contains 12 residues. The CDR3 spells CASSSTSYEQYF. CDR3 nucleotide sequence: TGTGCCAGCAGTTCAACGTCCTACGAGCAGTACTTC.

This clone was counted only a few times. V gene TRBV9 combines with J gene TRBJ2-1, with 8 bases that match TRBD2. V lost 0 bases, J lost 1 base, and 9 bases stayed unmatched. Per the germline V gene, CDR1 is SGDLS and CDR2 is YYNGEE. The CDR3 is 18 amino acids. The CDR3 here is CASSVEAGAGGSYNEQFF. CDR3 coding DNA: TGTGCCAGCAGCGTAGAGGCTGGTGCGGGAGGATCCTACAATGAGCAGTTCTTC.

This chain uses TRBV7-9 with TRBJ2-1; no clear D gene. The CDR3 has 11 amino acids. Between the trimmed V and J ends, which lost 3 bases and 16 bases, there was a span of 13 bases. The V gene's germline CDR1 is SEHNR and CDR2 FQNEAQ (reference sequence). DNA of the CDR3: TGTGCCAGCAGCTTTGGCGATGAGCCCTTCTTC. Protein product: CASSFGDEPFF.

This clone was counted a few times. J is TRBJ1-2 and V is TRBV27, with unresolved D. The ends were cut back, 5 bases at V and 4 bases at J, with 14 bases in the middle. The CDR3 runs 14 residues. Germline CDR1 and CDR2: MNHEY and SMNVEV (reference sequence). CDR3 residues: CASSVEPGSYGYTF. CDR3 bases: TGTGCCAGCAGTGTTGAGCCGGGAAGCTATGGCTACACCTTC.

J is TRBJ2-7 and V is TRBV7-2, with D unresolved. The CDR3 has 12 amino acids. V dropped 3 bases and J dropped 2 bases, with 5 bases sitting between them. Germline assignment: CDR1 SGHTA and CDR2 FQGNSA. The CDR3 loop is CASSFPTYEQYF. The CDR3 region has the DNA TGTGCCAGCAGCTTCCCAACCTACGAGCAGTACTTC. The full variable domain, in which reference TRBV7-2 and TRBJ2-7 provide the parts outside the CDR3, is GAGVSQSPSNKVTEKGKDVELRCDPISGHTALYWYRQSLGQGLEFLIYFQGNSAPDKSGLPSDRFSAERTGGSVSTLTIQRTQQEDSAVYLCASSFPTYEQYFGPGTRLTVT.

V is TRBV27 and J is TRBJ1-1; tentatively, D is TRBD1 (6 bases). V was pared by 3 bases and J by 5 bases, with 13 bases between. Germline values: CDR1 MNHEY, CDR2 SMNVEV (reference sequence). The length of the CDR3 is 14 residues. The DNA for the CDR3 is TGTGCCAGCAGTTTGGCCGCTCAGGGGACTGAAGCTTTCTTT. Its translation: CASSLAAQGTEAFF.

Points on this clone: The same CDR3 also results from other DNA sequences found in this sample. The CDR3 nucleotides are TGTGCCTGGACTTCACCCCCGTGGGAGACCCAGTACTTC. This gives the protein CAWTSPPWETQYF. The chain joins TRBV30 to TRBJ2-5; no clear D gene. Germline assignment: CDR1 GTSNPN and CDR2 SVGIG (reference sequence). Between the trimmed V and J ends, which lost 4 bases and 5 bases, there was a span of 14 bases. The length of the CDR3 is 13 residues.

This chain connects TRBV9 to TRBJ2-1; D possibly matches TRBD1 or TRBD2 (5 bases each). Germline V lookup: CDR1 SGDLS, CDR2 YYNGEE. V dropped 7 bases and J dropped 0 bases, with 14 bases sitting between them. CDR3 size: 15 residues. Here the CDR3 reads CASGPAGSSYNEQFF. The CDR3 DNA reads TGTGCCAGCGGTCCGGCAGGGAGCTCCTACAATGAGCAGTTCTTC.

The chain links TRBV11-2 to TRBJ1-2, with D unresolved. The germline V and J ends were trimmed by 5 bases and 4 bases, with 17 bases remaining between them. Germline CDR1 and CDR2: SGHAT and FQNNGV. This CDR3 is built from 15 residues. This chain's CDR3 is CASSPSGHSIYGYTF. The CDR3 DNA follows: TGTGCCAGCAGCCCGAGCGGTCACAGTATCTATGGCTACACCTTC.

In this sample, this clone turned up a few times. The chain has TRBV19 and TRBJ2-2; no definite D call. The CDR3 sequence is 12 residues long. V shed 6 bases and J shed 4 bases, with 6 bases lying between them. Germline CDR1 is LNHDA and CDR2 is SQIVND (reference sequence). CDR3 in amino acids: CASSLSTGELFF. DNA of the CDR3: TGTGCCAGTAGCCTTAGCACCGGGGAGCTGTTTTTT.

In this sample, this clone turned up a few times. V and J are TRBV4-3 and TRBJ2-5, with 8 bases fitting TRBD1. The V and J ends lost 1 base and 4 bases, in that order; junction bases with no gene match: 5. CDR1 and CDR2 from the germline V gene are LGHNA and YSLEER. This CDR3 has 15 amino acids. DNA of the CDR3: TGCGCCAGCAGCCAAGCGGACAGGGAGAGAGAGACCCAGTACTTC. Translation gives CASSQADRERETQYF.

The V and J genes are TRBV5-1 and TRBJ2-2; 10 bases match TRBD2. With V trimmed by 4 bases and J by 7 bases, 4 bases remained unmatched. The CDR3 is 14 amino acids. Germline loops: CDR1 SGHRS, CDR2 YFSETQ. The CDR3 protein is CASSPSGRNGELFF. DNA for the CDR3: TGCGCCAGCAGCCCTAGCGGGAGAAACGGGGAGCTGTTTTTT.

This clone was counted between two and nine times. The chain links TRBV27 to TRBJ2-7; D tentatively reads TRBD1 or TRBD2 (6 bases each). V lost 6 bases, J lost 2 bases, and 14 bases lay in between. This CDR3 is built from 14 residues. From germline, CDR1 is MNHEY and CDR2 SMNVEV (reference sequence). This CDR3 is CASRLGGPPYEQYF. CDR3 nucleotide sequence: TGTGCCAGCAGGCTAGGGGGGCCTCCCTACGAGCAGTACTTC.

This rearrangement joins TRBV7-3 to TRBJ2-5; weak D call: TRBD2 (5 bases). The ends were cut back, 4 bases at V and 1 base at J, with 13 bases in the middle. The CDR3 totals 15 residues. Per germline, CDR1 SGHTA and CDR2 FQGTGA. The CDR3 DNA sequence: TGTGCCAGCAGCTGGGGTCCCGGGGTCCAAGAGACCCAGTACTTC. Amino acid sequence: CASSWGPGVQETQYF.

The gene calls are TRBV9 and TRBJ2-3; TRBD2 aligns across 14 bases. The CDR3 totals 16 residues. Trimming cost V 7 bases and J 7 bases; bases outside gene matches: 11. Germline lookup yields CDR1 SGDLS and CDR2 YYNGEE. CDR3 loop: CASDSGTSGSLNTQYF. In DNA, the CDR3 is TGTGCCAGCGATTCCGGGACTAGCGGGAGTTTGAATACGCAGTATTTT.

The V call is TRBV7-2, the J call TRBJ2-7; TRBD1 aligns across 7 bases. The germline gives CDR1 SGHTA, CDR2 FQGNSA. The CDR3 is 15 residues long. The ends lost 5 bases at V and 0 bases at J; junction bases unmatched: 7. CDR3 nucleotide sequence: TGTGCCAGCAGCGCATACAGGGGATCCTCCTACGAGCAGTACTTC. The encoded protein is CASSAYRGSSYEQYF.

This chain joins TRBV30 and TRBJ2-3, with 12 bases fitting TRBD2. This CDR3 region has 17 residues. Germline V gives CDR1 GTSNPN, CDR2 SVGIG (reference sequence). The V gene end was trimmed by 0 bases and the J gene end by 6 bases; junction bases not matched to a gene: 10. The CDR3 spells CAWSVRASGRASDTQYF. Here the CDR3 DNA reads TGTGCCTGGAGTGTACGGGCTAGCGGGAGGGCGAGCGATACGCAGTATTTT.

There are a few counts of this clone. V is TRBV29-1 and J is TRBJ2-1, with 16 nucleotides matching TRBD2. Germline V lookup: CDR1 SQVTM, CDR2 ANQGSEA. This CDR3 contains 16 residues. The ends lost 4 bases at V and 7 bases at J; junction bases unmatched: 7. This chain's CDR3 is CSVVGLAGGPGNEQFF. Here the CDR3 DNA reads TGCAGCGTTGTGGGACTAGCGGGAGGGCCGGGGAATGAGCAGTTCTTC.

The chain carries TRBV19 and TRBJ2-7; D call uncertain. This CDR3 has 14 residues. V lost 4 bases, J lost 3 bases, and 13 bases lay in between. Germline CDR1 LNHDA, CDR2 SQIVND (reference sequence). Here the CDR3 DNA reads TGTGCCAGTAGTAGCACGTCGAATGACTACGAGCAGTACTTC. It codes for CASSSTSNDYEQYF.